These 25 T cell receptor beta chains share one sample of origin, sequenced in a study of cytomegalovirus exposure and HLA in healthy donors (TCRdb year 2017). Libraries were built with the immunoSEQ multiplex PCR assay. The multiplex PCR relied on a mix of 60 forward primers for TCR Vbeta segments and 13 reverse primers for TCR Jbeta segments. Held by TCRdb, this immuneACCESS table contains in-frame sequences only and omits some clones. Under half of the omission traces to an unresolved V gene where checked; the cause of the rest is unknown. This sample holds 150,000 to 200,000 clones; roughly 72% were observed only once. About 2.1% of the sample is in the top ten clones. The sample comprised PBMCs. These receptors were taken from a man aged 25 to 45 in good health and CMV-seronegative.

This clone has only a few counts. The chain has TRBV28 and TRBJ2-2; D perhaps matches TRBD1 (6 bases). CDR1 is MDHEN and CDR2 is SYDVKM in the germline V gene. The CDR3 sequence is 14 residues long. The V gene lost 6 bases and the J gene lost 2 bases, with 10 bases spanning the gap. CDR3 loop: CASSPGHNTGELFF. CDR3 bases: TGTGCCAGCAGCCCGGGACACAACACCGGGGAGCTGTTTTTT.

This chain connects TRBV2 to TRBJ2-5, with 10 bases aligning to TRBD2. The end of the DNA fits TRBJ2-7 better, so the J call may be wrong. This CDR3 spans 14 amino acids. CDR1 is SNHLY and CDR2 is FYNNEI in the germline V gene. The CDR3 protein is CASSGGLAAYEQYF. DNA for the CDR3: TGTGCCAGCAGTGGAGGACTAGCGGCATACGAGCAGTACTTC.

The V and J genes are TRBV10-2 and TRBJ1-1; 7 bases fit TRBD1. The CDR3 spans 14 residues. Unmatched junction bases numbered 7, after V lost 6 bases and J lost 3 bases. CDR1 is WSHSY, CDR2 SAAADI, per germline. CDR3 sequence: CASRTGSRDTEAFF. Here the CDR3 DNA reads TGCGCCAGCAGGACAGGGAGCCGTGACACTGAAGCTTTCTTT.

This clone was seen a single time. The chain links TRBV5-6 to TRBJ1-2; the match to TRBD1 covers 7 bases. Trimming at V came to 4 bases and at J to 1 base, leaving 7 bases not matched to a gene. The CDR3 loop spans 15 amino acids. The V gene's germline CDR1 is SGHDT and CDR2 YYEEEE. The CDR3 bases are TGTGCCAGCAGCGCAGGGACAGTCCTTAACTATGGCTACACCTTC. This sequence encodes CASSAGTVLNYGYTF. Using reference TRBV5-6 and TRBJ1-2 for the parts outside the CDR3, the full variable domain is DAGVTQSPTHLIKTRGQQVTLRCSPKSGHDTVSWYQQALGQGPQFIFQYYEEEERQRGNFPDRFSGHQFPNYSSELNVNALLLGDSALYLCASSAGTVLNYGYTFGSGTRLTVV.

The rearrangement uses TRBV14 and TRBJ1-2; no clear D gene. Trimming cost V 3 bases and J 3 bases, with 8 bases left between them. The CDR3 has 13 residues. Germline V gene lookup returns CDR1 SGHDN and CDR2 FVKESK. The CDR3, as DNA: TGTGCCAGCAGCCAGAAGACTGACTATGGCTACACCTTC. It yields the protein CASSQKTDYGYTF.

This chain connects TRBV21-1 to TRBJ1-1; no DNA check was done on the table's D call, TRBD1. TRBV21-1 is flagged as a pseudogene. This CDR3 has 19 amino acids. This CDR3 is CASSKRAKDRPQGNTEAFF. The CDR3 region has the DNA TGTGCCAGCAGCAAAAGGGCCAAGGACAGGCCCCAAGGGAACACTGAAGCTTTCTTT.

CDR3 loop: CASSQGGTVHNEQFF. CDR3 DNA: TGTGCCAGCAGCCAGGGCGGGACGGTACACAATGAGCAGTTCTTC. The chain has TRBV7-3 and TRBJ2-1; a possible D gene is TRBD2 (6 bases). Trimming removed 5 bases from V and 5 bases from J, with 16 bases in between. Germline V gives CDR1 SGHTA, CDR2 FQGTGA. The CDR3 is 15 amino acids.

The chain carries TRBV9 and TRBJ1-2; 10 nucleotides line up with TRBD1. J lost 7 bases, V lost 3 bases, and 6 bases had no gene match. The germline V gene has CDR1 SGDLS and CDR2 YYNGEE. The CDR3 covers 14 residues. CDR3: CASSEGTGDVGYTF. CDR3 sequence (DNA): TGTGCCAGCAGCGAAGGGACAGGGGATGTTGGCTACACCTTC.

This rearrangement joins TRBV9 to TRBJ1-6; 10 bases align to TRBD1. This CDR3 has 16 amino acids. Per germline, CDR1 SGDLS and CDR2 YYNGEE. V lost 0 bases, J lost 6 bases, and 3 bases stayed unmatched. CDR3 residues: CASSVGDRGGNSPLHF. DNA of the CDR3: TGTGCCAGCAGCGTAGGGGACAGGGGCGGTAATTCACCCCTCCACTTT.

This clone was counted between two and nine times. V and J are TRBV6-5 and TRBJ2-2, with TRBD2 identical over 12 bases. This CDR3 is built from 15 residues. Per germline, CDR1 MNHEY and CDR2 SVGAGI. With V trimmed by 11 bases and J by 7 bases, 11 bases remained unmatched. CDR3 in amino acids: CAAVGLAGGGGELFF. The CDR3 DNA is TGTGCCGCGGTTGGGCTAGCGGGAGGGGGCGGGGAGCTGTTTTTT.

The V and J genes are TRBV9 and TRBJ1-5, with 8 bases that match TRBD1. The germline gives CDR1 SGDLS, CDR2 YYNGEE. Trimming removed 0 bases from V and 3 bases from J; junction bases left unmatched: 2. CDR3 size: 15 residues. CDR3 amino acids: CASSVGTGTNQPQHF. As DNA, the CDR3 is TGTGCCAGCAGCGTAGGGACAGGGACCAATCAGCCCCAGCATTTT.

The chain combines TRBV5-1 with TRBJ2-7, with a tentative D call TRBD2 (5 bases). Germline CDR1 SGHRS, CDR2 YFSETQ. This CDR3 is 14 amino acids long. V gave up 0 bases and J gave up 4 bases, with 11 bases separating them. The CDR3 here is CASSLGGGHYEQYF. The DNA of the CDR3 is TGCGCCAGCAGCTTGGGAGGCGGGCATTACGAGCAGTACTTC.

The CDR3 nucleotides are TGTGCCAGCAGTTTACGACAGTCACAGGGGCTTAACTATGGCTACACCTTC. This gives the protein CASSLRQSQGLNYGYTF. This rearrangement joins TRBV27 to TRBJ1-2; TRBD1 matches at 7 bases. The length of the CDR3 is 17 residues. V was clipped by 2 bases and J by 1 base; unmatched bases: 10. Germline V gene lookup returns CDR1 MNHEY and CDR2 SMNVEV (reference sequence).

This chain joins TRBV29-1 and TRBJ1-1, with 7 bases matching TRBD1. There are 14 residues in the CDR3. V trimming: 2 bases; J trimming: 5 bases; junction bases outside the gene matches: 8. Germline lookup yields CDR1 SQVTM and CDR2 ANQGSEA. The CDR3 DNA reads TGCAGCGTTGAAATGGGACAGACAGTAACTGAAGCTTTCTTT. Amino acid sequence: CSVEMGQTVTEAFF.

This chain connects TRBV25-1 to TRBJ2-3; D might be TRBD1 (5 bases). V was cut by 4 bases and J by 0 bases, with 11 bases left in between. Germline values: CDR1 MGHDK, CDR2 SYGVNS. This CDR3 has 15 amino acids. The CDR3 bases are TGTGCCAGCAGTGCGACAGAGTCTAGCACAGATACGCAGTATTTT. Translating it yields CASSATESSTDTQYF. The whole variable domain, remainder taken from reference TRBV25-1 and TRBJ2-3, is EADIYQTPRYLVIGTGKKITLECSQTMGHDKMYWYQQDPGMELHLIHYSYGVNSTEKGDLSSESTVSRIRTEHFPLTLESARPSHTSQYLCASSATESSTDTQYFGPGTRLTVL.

This clone was seen only a few times. This chain links TRBV30 with TRBJ2-5; 10 bases map to TRBD2. This CDR3 has 16 amino acids. Germline-derived CDR1 and CDR2 are GTSNPN and SVGIG (reference sequence). With V trimmed by 2 bases and J by 5 bases, 11 bases remained unmatched. The CDR3 sequence: CAWSSLAGEGTETQYF. The CDR3 DNA reads as TGTGCCTGGAGTAGCCTAGCGGGAGAAGGAACCGAGACCCAGTACTTC.

The rearrangement joins TRBV4-1 to TRBJ1-4; D not resolved. With 4 bases removed from V and 0 bases from J, the gap between germline ends came to 18 bases. Germline values: CDR1 MGHRA, CDR2 YSYEKL. The CDR3 extends over 18 amino acids. CDR3 DNA: TGCGCCAGCAGCCCCACCCCCCCAGAATCCTCAACTAATGAAAAACTGTTTTTT. Protein product: CASSPTPPESSTNEKLFF.

The table lists this clone with a few counts. The chain links TRBV28 to TRBJ1-1; TRBD1 matches 8 bases. CDR3 length equals 16 residues. From germline, CDR1 is MDHEN and CDR2 SYDVKM. J lost 5 bases, V lost 4 bases, and 12 bases had no gene match. CDR3 in amino acids: CASSYVPGGINTEAFF. The DNA for the CDR3 is TGTGCCAGCAGTTATGTGCCAGGGGGCATTAATACTGAAGCTTTCTTT.

V gene TRBV27 combines with J gene TRBJ2-1; 12 bases fit TRBD1. In germline, CDR1 is MNHEY, CDR2 SMNVEV (reference sequence). The CDR3 has 17 residues. The V and J ends lost 3 bases and 7 bases, in that order; junction bases with no gene match: 10. CDR3 DNA sequence: TGTGCCAGCAGTTTCACACCCCCGGGACAGGGGGCAAATGAGCAGTTCTTC. Translated: CASSFTPPGQGANEQFF.

This clone was detected a few times. The rearrangement uses TRBV6-5 and TRBJ1-4; the D gene is possibly TRBD1 (5 bases). Germline CDR1 reads MNHEY; CDR2 reads SVGAGI. With 6 bases removed from V and 5 bases from J, the gap between germline ends came to 13 bases. The CDR3 runs to 14 residues. The CDR3 region is CASRATASNEKLFF. The DNA for the CDR3 is TGTGCCAGCAGGGCGACAGCTTCAAATGAAAAACTGTTTTTT.

V gene TRBV7-6 combines with J gene TRBJ2-7; the match to TRBD1 covers 9 bases. The J segment lost 1 base and the V segment lost 2 bases, leaving 6 bases of the junction unmatched. Germline V lookup: CDR1 SGHVS, CDR2 FNYEAQ. The CDR3 runs 16 residues. CDR3 nucleotide sequence: TGTGCCAGCAGCTTATCGCCCGGGACAGGGTCCTACGAGCAGTACTTC. Its protein product is CASSLSPGTGSYEQYF.

This sequence joins TRBV7-3 and TRBJ2-3, with D tentatively TRBD1 (6 bases). The CDR3 is made up of 13 amino acids. The V gene lost 4 bases and the J gene lost 12 bases, with 17 bases spanning the gap. Germline V gene data show CDR1 as SGHTA and CDR2 as FQGTGA. The CDR3 sequence: CASSSYGEGQQYF. In nucleotides, the CDR3 is TGTGCCAGCAGCTCCTACGGTGAGGGACAACAGTATTTT.

The chain carries TRBV6-1 and TRBJ1-2, with 7 bases fitting TRBD1. V was clipped by 1 base and J by 9 bases; unmatched bases: 8. Germline CDR1 and CDR2: MNHNS and SASEGT. This CDR3 has 14 residues. The DNA of the CDR3 is TGTGCCAGCAGTGAAGGGGGGACAGTTACAAGCTACACCTTC. Amino acids: CASSEGGTVTSYTF.

This clone was counted only a few times. V is TRBV20-1 and J is TRBJ2-1; D is perhaps TRBD2 (5 bases). V lost 5 bases, J lost 6 bases, and 8 bases lay in between. CDR1 is DFQATT and CDR2 is SNEGSKA in the germline V gene (reference sequence). The CDR3 totals 11 residues. The CDR3 bases are TGCAGTGCTCCTACTAGCAATGAGCAGTTCTTC. Its translation is CSAPTSNEQFF.

Only a few counts were recorded for this clone. The CDR3 DNA follows: TGTGCCAGCAGCTTGGACGGACTTGCGAACACTGAAGCTTTCTTT. Amino acid sequence: CASSLDGLANTEAFF. The rearrangement links TRBV5-6 to TRBJ1-1; D uncertain. Trimming removed 0 bases at V and 1 base at J, with 10 bases between. This CDR3 has 15 residues. CDR1 SGHDT and CDR2 YYEEEE come from the germline V gene.